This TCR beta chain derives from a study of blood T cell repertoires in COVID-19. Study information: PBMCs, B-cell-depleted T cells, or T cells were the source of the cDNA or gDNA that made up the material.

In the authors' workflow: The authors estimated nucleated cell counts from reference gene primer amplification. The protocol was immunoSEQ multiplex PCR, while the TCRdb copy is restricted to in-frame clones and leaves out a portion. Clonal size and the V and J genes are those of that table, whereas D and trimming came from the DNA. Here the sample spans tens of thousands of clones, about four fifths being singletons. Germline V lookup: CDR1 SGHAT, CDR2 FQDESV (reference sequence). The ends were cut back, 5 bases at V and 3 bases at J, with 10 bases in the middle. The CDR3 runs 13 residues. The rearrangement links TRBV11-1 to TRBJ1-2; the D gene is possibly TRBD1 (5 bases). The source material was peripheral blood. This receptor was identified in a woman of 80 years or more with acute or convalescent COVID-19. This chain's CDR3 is CASSPQADYGYTF. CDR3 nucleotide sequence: TGTGCCAGCAGCCCACAGGCGGACTATGGCTACACCTTC.